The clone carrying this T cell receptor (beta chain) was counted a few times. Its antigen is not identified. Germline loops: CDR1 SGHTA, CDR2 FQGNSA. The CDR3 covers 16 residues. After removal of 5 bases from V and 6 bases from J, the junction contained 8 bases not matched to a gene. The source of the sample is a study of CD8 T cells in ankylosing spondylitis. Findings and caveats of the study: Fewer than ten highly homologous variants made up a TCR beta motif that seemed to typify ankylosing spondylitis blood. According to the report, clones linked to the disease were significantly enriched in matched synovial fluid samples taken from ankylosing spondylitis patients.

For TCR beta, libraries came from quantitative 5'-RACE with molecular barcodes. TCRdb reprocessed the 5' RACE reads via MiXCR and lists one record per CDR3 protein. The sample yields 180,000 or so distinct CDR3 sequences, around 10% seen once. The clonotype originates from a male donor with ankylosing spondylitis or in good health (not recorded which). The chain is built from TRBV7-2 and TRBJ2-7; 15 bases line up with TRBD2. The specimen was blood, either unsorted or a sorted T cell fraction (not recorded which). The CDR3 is CASSGRTSGGAGEQYF. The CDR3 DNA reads TGTGCCAGCAGCGGCAGGACTAGCGGGGGGGCCGGCGAGCAGTACTTC.